The TCR beta chain described here comes from a study of T-cell reconstitution after alpha-beta-depleted transplantation in children. Preparation of the TCRbeta library was carried out with unique molecular identifiers. Each CDR3 protein gets one entry after TCRdb re-called the PCR reads with MiXCR. The table records 250,000 to 300,000 distinct CDR3 sequences, about a tenth of them present only once. Germline-derived CDR1 and CDR2 are SGHTA and FQGNSA. Germline trimming cut 4 bases from V and 0 bases from J; bases unmatched to any gene: 9. The CDR3 extends over 17 amino acids. The source was PBMCs from the stem cell graft donor, collected from the stem cell graft. The genes are TRBV7-2 and TRBJ1-5; 7 bases map to TRBD1. The receptor comes from a human donor who donated a stem cell graft to a child with SCID. In DNA form, the CDR3 reads TGTGCCAGCAGCTCGGGACAGATTTTTTCTAGCAATCAGCCCCAGCATTTT. Translation: CASSSGQIFSSNQPQHF.